These T cell receptor beta chains were read from a single sample in a study of regulatory and conventional T cells in RAG deficiency. Sequencing used immunoSEQ multiplex PCR; TCRdb keeps in-frame clones, though not all of them. The sample contains fewer than 40,000 clones, 90% to 97% of which appear only once. This sample also appeared in a second study, on regulatory T cells.

Sample: CD25- CD4+ T cells sorted from blood. These receptors all come from a human donor in good health. CDR3s include the opening cysteine and the closing phenylalanine or tryptophan.

j_call,v_call,cdr3_aa
TRBJ1-5,TRBV5-6,CASSLAGTGNQPQHF
TRBJ1-3,TRBV29-1,CSVVGDSTGNTIYF
TRBJ1-1,TRBV21-1,CASSKQFMNTEAFF
TRBJ1-1,TRBV27,CASRGPGMNTEAFF
TRBJ2-5,TRBV4-1,CASSQVLLAETQYF
TRBJ1-1,TRBV7-2,CASSLEAGSEAFF
TRBJ2-1,TRBV7-9,CASSSTGGATDEQFF
TRBJ2-3,TRBV5-1,CASRTGGASTDTQYF
TRBJ2-7,TRBV5-4,CASSAGTGVGGEQYF
TRBJ2-7,TRBV9,CASSVDEGTYEQYF
TRBJ2-3,TRBV7-3,CASSQSGVGTDTQYF
TRBJ2-4,TRBV19,CASSIDQGTNIQYF
TRBJ1-3,TRBV11-3,CASSLGGTGNTIYF
TRBJ1-2,TRBV12-5,CASGLVLSTGRSPNYGYTF
TRBJ1-1,TRBV18,CASSANRDTEAFF
TRBJ1-5,TRBV30,CAWSAGTVHQPQHF
TRBJ2-3,TRBV6-6,CASKVGQGRTDTQYF
TRBJ1-2,TRBV13,CASSLGGFRGLSYGYTF
TRBJ1-1,TRBV30,CAWSVQMNTEAFF
TRBJ2-1,TRBV7-9,CASSPSKVTSGRSSEQFF
TRBJ2-1,TRBV10-3,CATAGTGDLSSYNEQFF
TRBJ1-1,TRBV25-1,CASSATKKVQGGAFF
TRBJ2-1,TRBV10-3,CAIGSGRGGNEQFF
TRBJ2-5,TRBV2,CAPGQGQETQYF
TRBJ2-3,TRBV7-8,CASSPSQRRAGPDTQYF
TRBJ2-3,TRBV5-1,CASSLSRTGTLDTQYF
TRBJ1-1,TRBV25-1,CASRDSMNTEAFF
TRBJ2-2,TRBV5-1,CANTLGGQGANTGELFF
TRBJ1-4,TRBV7-8,CASSLLGQGVGKLFF
TRBJ1-2,TRBV5-1,CASSGGTGKYGYTF
TRBJ2-3,TRBV13,CASSRGPQGTDTQYF
TRBJ1-1,TRBV19,CASSHPQGNTEAFF
TRBJ1-1,TRBV4-2,CASSQGDLNTEAFF
TRBJ2-1,TRBV11-2,CASSPVRSYNEQFF
TRBJ1-2,TRBV4-1,CASSQTGGDGYTF
TRBJ1-6,TRBV19,CASSPTGSYNSPLHF
TRBJ2-7,TRBV18,CASSPMGQPGEQYF
TRBJ1-1,TRBV6-6,CASSSTGGLNTEAFF